This is a list of T cell receptor beta chains from one sample in a study of CD39 and CD103 CD8 tumor-infiltrating T cells. Assay used: immunoSEQ multiplex PCR; TCRdb lists only in-frame clones, some missing. The sample includes 15,000 to 20,000 clones, around nine tenths of them seen just once. The sample comprised CD8+ T cells sorted from blood. All receptors come from a human donor with head and neck squamous cell carcinoma. Each CDR3 is given with its conserved first and last residue. The order of the fields is D gene, V gene, CDR3 length, J gene, clone size, CDR3 protein, CDR3 DNA. A D gene is named only where the DNA matches it firmly. Rows give clone size only sometimes, using once, few, many, or a class for an expanded clone.

TRBD2	TRBV9	17	TRBJ2-3	once	CASSPLGRGTLADTQYF	TGTGCCAGCAGCCCCCTGGGGCGGGGGACTTTAGCAGATACGCAGTATTTT
NA	TRBV30	13	TRBJ2-7	NA	CAWRGFSSYEQYF	TGTGCCTGGCGGGGATTTAGCTCCTACGAGCAGTACTTC
TRBD1	TRBV28	17	TRBJ2-7	NA	CASSPPRDSDISYEQYF	TGTGCCAGCAGTCCACCCCGGGACAGTGATATCTCCTACGAGCAGTACTTC
TRBD1	TRBV5-6	15	TRBJ1-6	NA	CASSLMTGNASPLHF	TGTGCCAGCAGCTTAATGACAGGGAACGCTTCACCCCTCCACTTT
NA	TRBV19	17	TRBJ1-5	NA	CASSNSLGVYSNQPQHF	TGTGCCAGTAGTAATAGCTTGGGTGTATATAGCAATCAGCCCCAGCATTTT
NA	TRBV5-8	16	TRBJ1-4	NA	CASSMGLRGTNEKLFF	TGTGCCAGCAGCATGGGACTTCGAGGGACTAATGAAAAACTGTTTTTT
TRBD2	TRBV6-1	13	TRBJ2-3	NA	CASRTSGGDTQYF	TGTGCCAGCAGGACTAGCGGGGGCGATACGCAGTATTTT
NA	TRBV6-5	12	TRBJ2-7	NA	CASSFPGPEQYF	TGTGCCAGCAGTTTTCCAGGGCCCGAGCAGTACTTC
NA	TRBV21-1	19	TRBJ2-2	once	CASSKLLLLWRGGTGELFF	TGTGCCAGCAGCAAACTTTTGCTTCTCTGGAGGGGTGGCACCGGGGAGCTGTTTTTT
NA	TRBV29-1	13	TRBJ2-7	NA	CSAQGPLSYEQYF	TGCAGCGCCCAAGGGCCCCTCTCCTACGAGCAGTACTTC
NA	TRBV9	17	TRBJ2-2	NA	CASSVGSSRPLTRELFF	TGTGCCAGCAGCGTAGGATCTAGTCGCCCCCTTACTAGGGAGCTGTTTTTT